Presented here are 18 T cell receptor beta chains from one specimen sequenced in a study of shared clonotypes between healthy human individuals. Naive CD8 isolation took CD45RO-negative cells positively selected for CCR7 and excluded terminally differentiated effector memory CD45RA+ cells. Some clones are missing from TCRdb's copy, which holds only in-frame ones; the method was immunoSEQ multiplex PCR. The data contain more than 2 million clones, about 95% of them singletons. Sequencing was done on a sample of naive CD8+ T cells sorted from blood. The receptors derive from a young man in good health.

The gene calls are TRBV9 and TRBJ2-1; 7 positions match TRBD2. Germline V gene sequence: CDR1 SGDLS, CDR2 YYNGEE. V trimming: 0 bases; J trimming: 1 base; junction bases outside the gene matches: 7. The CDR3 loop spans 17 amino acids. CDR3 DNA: TGTGCCAGCAGCGTAGACGGGGCGGGAGTGTCCTACAATGAGCAGTTCTTC. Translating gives CASSVDGAGVSYNEQFF.

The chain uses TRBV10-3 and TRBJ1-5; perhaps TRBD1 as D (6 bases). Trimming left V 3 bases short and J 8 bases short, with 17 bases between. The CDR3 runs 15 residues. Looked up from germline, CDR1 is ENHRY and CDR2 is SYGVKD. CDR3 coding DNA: TGTGCCATCAGTGACAACAGGGTAGAGGGGAAGCCCCAGCATTTT. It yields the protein CAISDNRVEGKPQHF.

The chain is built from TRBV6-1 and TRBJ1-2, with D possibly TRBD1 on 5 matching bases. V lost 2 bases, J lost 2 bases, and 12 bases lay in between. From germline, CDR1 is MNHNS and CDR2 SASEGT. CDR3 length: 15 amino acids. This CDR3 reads CASSEMGRVNYGYTF. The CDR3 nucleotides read TGTGCCAGCAGTGAAATGGGCAGGGTAAACTATGGCTACACCTTC.

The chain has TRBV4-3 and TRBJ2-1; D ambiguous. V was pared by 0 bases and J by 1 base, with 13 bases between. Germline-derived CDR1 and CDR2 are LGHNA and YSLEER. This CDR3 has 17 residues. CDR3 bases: TGCGCCAGCAGCCAAGAAAATCGAGAGAGGTCCTACAATGAGCAGTTCTTC. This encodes CASSQENRERSYNEQFF.

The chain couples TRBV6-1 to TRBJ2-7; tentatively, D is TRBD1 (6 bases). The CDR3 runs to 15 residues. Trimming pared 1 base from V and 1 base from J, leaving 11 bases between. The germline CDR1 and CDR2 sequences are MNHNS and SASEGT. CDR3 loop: CASSEVWTDSYEQYF. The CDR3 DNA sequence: TGTGCCAGCAGTGAAGTCTGGACAGATTCCTACGAGCAGTACTTC.

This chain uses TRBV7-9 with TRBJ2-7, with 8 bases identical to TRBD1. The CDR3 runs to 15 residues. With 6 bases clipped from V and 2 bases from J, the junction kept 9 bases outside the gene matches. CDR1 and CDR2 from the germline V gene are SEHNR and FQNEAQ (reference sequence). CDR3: CASRVTGDWPYEQYF. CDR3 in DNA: TGTGCCAGCAGAGTGACAGGGGACTGGCCCTACGAGCAGTACTTC. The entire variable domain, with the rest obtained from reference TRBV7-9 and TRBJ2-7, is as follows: DTGVSQNPRHKITKRGQNVTFRCDPISEHNRLYWYRQTLGQGPEFLTYFQNEAQLEKSRLLSDRFSAERPKGSFSTLEIQRTEQGDSAMYLCASRVTGDWPYEQYFGPGTRLTVT.

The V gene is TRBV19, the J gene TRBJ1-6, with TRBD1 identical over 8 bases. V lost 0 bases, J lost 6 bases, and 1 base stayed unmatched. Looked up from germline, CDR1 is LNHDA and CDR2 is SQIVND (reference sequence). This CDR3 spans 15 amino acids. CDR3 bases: TGTGCCAGTAGTATAGACGACAGGGGTAATTCACCCCTCCACTTT. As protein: CASSIDDRGNSPLHF.

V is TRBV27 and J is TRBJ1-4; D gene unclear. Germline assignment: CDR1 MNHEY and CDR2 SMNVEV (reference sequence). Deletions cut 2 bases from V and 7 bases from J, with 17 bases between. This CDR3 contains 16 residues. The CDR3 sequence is CASSLTGVAGPEKLFF. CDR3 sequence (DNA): TGTGCCAGCAGTTTAACCGGGGTTGCCGGGCCTGAAAAACTGTTTTTT.

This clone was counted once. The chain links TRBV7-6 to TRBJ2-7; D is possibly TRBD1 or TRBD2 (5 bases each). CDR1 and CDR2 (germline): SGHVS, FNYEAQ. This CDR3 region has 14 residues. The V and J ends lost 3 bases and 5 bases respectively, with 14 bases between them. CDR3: CASSFRDRRDEQYF. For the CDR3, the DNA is TGTGCCAGCAGCTTCAGGGACCGCAGGGACGAGCAGTACTTC. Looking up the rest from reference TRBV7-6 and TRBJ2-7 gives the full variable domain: GAGVSQSPRYKVTKRGQDVALRCDPISGHVSLYWYRQALGQGPEFLTYFNYEAQQDKSGLPNDRFSAERPEGSISTLTIQRTEQRDSAMYRCASSFRDRRDEQYFGPGTRLTVT.

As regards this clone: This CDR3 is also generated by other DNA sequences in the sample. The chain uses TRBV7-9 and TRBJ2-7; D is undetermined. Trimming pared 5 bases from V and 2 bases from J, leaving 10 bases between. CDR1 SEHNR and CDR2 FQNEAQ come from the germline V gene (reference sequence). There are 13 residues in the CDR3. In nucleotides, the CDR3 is TGTGCCAGCAGCCCCCGGACCGCCTACGAGCAGTACTTC. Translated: CASSPRTAYEQYF.

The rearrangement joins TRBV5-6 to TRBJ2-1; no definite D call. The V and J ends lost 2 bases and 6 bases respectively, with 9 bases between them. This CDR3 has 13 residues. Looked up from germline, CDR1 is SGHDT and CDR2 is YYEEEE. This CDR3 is CASSFMALNEQFF. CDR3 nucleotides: TGTGCCAGCAGCTTCATGGCCCTCAATGAGCAGTTCTTC.

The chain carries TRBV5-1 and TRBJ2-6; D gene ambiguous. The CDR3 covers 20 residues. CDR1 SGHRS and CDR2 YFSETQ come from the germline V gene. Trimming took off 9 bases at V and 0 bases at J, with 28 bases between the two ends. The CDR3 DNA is TGCGCCACCGACCGACCTCAGCTCCAGAGAGAGGTCTCTGGGGCCAACGTCCTGACTTTC. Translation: CATDRPQLQREVSGANVLTF.

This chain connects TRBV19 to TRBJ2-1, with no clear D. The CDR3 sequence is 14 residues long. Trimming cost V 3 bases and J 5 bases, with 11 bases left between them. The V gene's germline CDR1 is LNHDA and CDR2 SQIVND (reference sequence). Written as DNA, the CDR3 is TGTGCCAGTAGTATTAGGTGGGCGGACAATGAGCAGTTCTTC. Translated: CASSIRWADNEQFF.

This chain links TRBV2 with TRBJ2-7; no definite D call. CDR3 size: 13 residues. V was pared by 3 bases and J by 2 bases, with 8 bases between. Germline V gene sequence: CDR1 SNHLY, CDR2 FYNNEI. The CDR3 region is CASSDGGAYEQYF. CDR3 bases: TGTGCCAGCAGTGATGGCGGAGCCTACGAGCAGTACTTC.

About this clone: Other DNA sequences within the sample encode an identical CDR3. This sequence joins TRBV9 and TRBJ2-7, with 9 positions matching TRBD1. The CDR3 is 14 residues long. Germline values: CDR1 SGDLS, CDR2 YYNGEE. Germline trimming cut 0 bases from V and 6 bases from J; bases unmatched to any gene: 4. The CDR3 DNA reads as TGTGCCAGCAGCGTAGGGGACAGGGTCCTCGAGCAGTACTTC. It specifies CASSVGDRVLEQYF.

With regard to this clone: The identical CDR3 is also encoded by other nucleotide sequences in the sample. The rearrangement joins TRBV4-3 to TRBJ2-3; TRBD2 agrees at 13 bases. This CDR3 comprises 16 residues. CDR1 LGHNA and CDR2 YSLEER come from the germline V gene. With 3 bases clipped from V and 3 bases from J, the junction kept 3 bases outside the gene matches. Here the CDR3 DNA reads TGCGCCAGCAGCCAGGGACTAGCGGGGTCGACAGATACGCAGTATTTT. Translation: CASSQGLAGSTDTQYF.

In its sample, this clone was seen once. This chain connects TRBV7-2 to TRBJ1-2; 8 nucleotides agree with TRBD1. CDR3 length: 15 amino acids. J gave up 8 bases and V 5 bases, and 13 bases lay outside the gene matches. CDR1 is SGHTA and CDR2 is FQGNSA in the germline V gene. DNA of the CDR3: TGTGCCAGCAGCGCCATAGACAGGGGAAAAGGAGGCTACACCTTC. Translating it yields CASSAIDRGKGGYTF.

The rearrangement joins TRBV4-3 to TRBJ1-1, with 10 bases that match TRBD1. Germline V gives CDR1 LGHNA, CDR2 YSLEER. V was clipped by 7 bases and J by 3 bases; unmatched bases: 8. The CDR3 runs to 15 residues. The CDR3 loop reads CASTPTGGVDTEAFF. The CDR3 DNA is TGCGCCAGCACGCCGACAGGGGGCGTCGACACTGAAGCTTTCTTT.